Listed below are T cell receptor beta chains from one sample, sequenced in a study of molecular identifiers for immune sequencing clone quantification. One entry per CDR3 protein, called by TCRdb with MiXCR from the PCR reads. There are 80,000 to 100,000 distinct CDR3 sequences in the sample; 24% occur only once, and roughly 1% lies in the top ten. Sequencing used naive CD8+ T cells from blood, with Jurkat cell RNA spiked in. The origin of the receptors is a human donor in good health. Some libraries in this study had Jurkat cell RNA spiked in. The CDR3 runs from the conserved cysteine through the conserved F or W. Each record gives: D gene, clone size, V gene, J gene, CDR3 DNA, CDR3 protein. D genes are given only for firm matches. Not all rows give a size; the values are once, few, many and, for expanded clones, a class.

>TRBD1|many|TRBV6-2/TRBV6-3|TRBJ2-7
TGTGCCACCCTAGGGACAGAAGTTACCTACGAGCAGTACTTC
CATLGTEVTYEQYF
>NA|many|TRBV5-1|TRBJ2-7
TGCGCCAGCAGCTTGACAGCTAGCTACGAGCAGTACTTC
CASSLTASYEQYF
>NA|many|TRBV25-1|TRBJ2-7
TGTGCCAGCAGTGCATACGGACCCTACGAGCAGTACTTC
CASSAYGPYEQYF
>TRBD1|NA|TRBV4-3|TRBJ1-2
TGCGCCAGCAGCCAAGGCCGACAGGGTAGCTATGGCTACACCTTC
CASSQGRQGSYGYTF
>NA|NA|TRBV4-1|TRBJ1-6
TGCGCCAGCAGCCAGGGGGGGGGTCTGGATTCACCCCTCCACTTT
CASSQGGGLDSPLHF
>NA|many|TRBV7-9|TRBJ2-5
TGTGCCAGCAGCTTAGGATTCACCCAGGAGGAGACCCAGTACTTC
CASSLGFTQEETQYF
>NA|few|TRBV12-3/TRBV12-4|TRBJ2-5
TGTGCCAGCAGTTCCGGCGGGGCTAGCCAAGAGACCCAGTACTTC
CASSSGGASQETQYF
>NA|many|TRBV19|TRBJ2-7
TGTGCCAGTAGTAGGTCCGGGACGGCCAACGAGCAGTACTTC
CASSRSGTANEQYF
>TRBD2|many|TRBV28|TRBJ2-2
TGTGCCAGCAGTCCCCTGGCGGGAGTTGTATCCGGGGAGCTGTTTTTT
CASSPLAGVVSGELFF
>NA|many|TRBV4-1|TRBJ1-1
TGCGCCAGCAGCCCCGAAACGAACACTGAAGCTTTCTTT
CASSPETNTEAFF
>TRBD2|many|TRBV7-9|TRBJ2-3
TGTGCCAGCAGCATTAGCGGGGGGCTCACAGATACGCAGTATTTT
CASSISGGLTDTQYF
>TRBD2|NA|TRBV19|TRBJ2-1
TGTGCCAGTAGTATTCATGGCGGGGGGGCTTACAATGAGCAGTTCTTC
CASSIHGGGAYNEQFF
>TRBD2|many|TRBV11-2|TRBJ2-5
TGTGCCAGCAGTACCGGCTGGGGCGGGAGTCCCCAAGAGACCCAGTACTTC
CASSTGWGGSPQETQYF
>TRBD1|many|TRBV20-1|TRBJ1-1
TGCAGTGCTAGAGATTTACTGACAGGGATGAACACTGAAGCTTTCTTT
CSARDLLTGMNTEAFF
>TRBD1|many|TRBV7-9|TRBJ1-1
TGTGCCAGCAGCTTAGGGGGGGCAGGGGGCACTGAAGCTTTCTTT
CASSLGGAGGTEAFF
>TRBD1|many|TRBV19|TRBJ1-2
TGTGCCAGTAGTGAAGGGACAGGGAAATCAAGATATGGCTACACCTTC
CASSEGTGKSRYGYTF
>NA|many|TRBV2|TRBJ1-1
TGTGCCAGCAGTTCCACTGGCACTGAAGCTTTCTTT
CASSSTGTEAFF
>NA|few|TRBV20-1|TRBJ2-7
TGCAGTGCTAGAGACCAAAGACTGCACCTCATCTACGAGCAGTACTTC
CSARDQRLHLIYEQYF
>NA|many|TRBV20-1|TRBJ1-5
TGCAGTGCTAGAGTACTCATCGACAGCAATCAGCCCCAGCATTTT
CSARVLIDSNQPQHF
>NA|few|TRBV6-2/TRBV6-3|TRBJ2-7
TGTGCCAGCAGTCACCTTAGACTAGATAAAGCCTACGAGCAGTACTTC
CASSHLRLDKAYEQYF
>TRBD1|few|TRBV25-1|TRBJ2-5
TGTGCCAGCAGTGACTCGGACAGGGGACAAGAGACCCAGTACTTC
CASSDSDRGQETQYF
>NA|few|TRBV28|TRBJ2-1
TGTGCCAGCAGCGGGGTCCCTTACAATGAGCAGTTCTTC
CASSGVPYNEQFF
>NA|few|TRBV30|TRBJ2-7
TGTGCCTGGAGTACGGCACTCGGTCAGCGAGAGCAGTACTTC
CAWSTALGQREQYF
>NA|many|TRBV7-9|TRBJ2-1
TGTGCCAGCAGCGCATCCAGGCCGTACAATGAGCAGTTCTTC
CASSASRPYNEQFF
>NA|NA|TRBV19|TRBJ2-7
TGTGCCTGTAGTACAAGACAGGGAGGCTACGAGCAGTACTTC
CACSTRQGGYEQYF
>TRBD2|many|TRBV29-1|TRBJ2-1
TGCAGCGTTGAAAAATGGGGACTAGCGACGGCACATGAGCAGTTCTTC
CSVEKWGLATAHEQFF
>NA|many|TRBV28|TRBJ2-7
TGTGCCAGCAGTTTCATGGGGGGCGAGCAGTACTTC
CASSFMGGEQYF
>TRBD1|many|TRBV6-1|TRBJ1-1
TGTGCCAGCAGTGAATTTGACAGGGAGGACACTGAAGCTTTCTTT
CASSEFDREDTEAFF
>TRBD2|NA|TRBV20-1|TRBJ2-7
TGCAGTGCTAGAGATGCTGTTCTAGCGGGTTTAAGCTCCTACGAGCAGTACTTC
CSARDAVLAGLSSYEQYF
>NA|few|TRBV4-1|TRBJ2-7
TGCGCCAGCAGCCAAGACCCCCTGGCCTACGAGCAGTACTTC
CASSQDPLAYEQYF
>NA|many|TRBV7-9|TRBJ1-5
TGTGCCAGCAGCTTAGGCAGCCATAGCAATCAGCCCCAGCATTTT
CASSLGSHSNQPQHF
>NA|few|TRBV3-1|TRBJ1-2
TGTGCCAGCAGCCAAACATCCCGGGACCGAAGTAACTATGGCTACACCTTC
CASSQTSRDRSNYGYTF
>NA|many|TRBV27|TRBJ2-5
TGTGCCAGCAGCCTACCTAATAGTGAGACCCAGTACTTC
CASSLPNSETQYF
>TRBD2|many|TRBV27|TRBJ2-3
TGTGCCAGCACCCCTGGAAGCGGGGGGGCTGGTACGCAGTATTTT
CASTPGSGGAGTQYF
>NA|many|TRBV7-9|TRBJ2-7
TGTGCCAGCAGCTTAACGCTGGGGCAGTACTTC
CASSLTLGQYF
>NA|many|TRBV7-7|TRBJ2-7
TGTGCCAGCAGCCCGCAGCTCGGGTACGAGCAGTACTTC
CASSPQLGYEQYF
>NA|NA|TRBV11-2|TRBJ2-3
TGTGCCAGCAGCTTAACAGTGGGAATCCCTAGCACAGATACGCAGTATTTT
CASSLTVGIPSTDTQYF
>TRBD2|few|TRBV27|TRBJ2-7
TGTGCCAGCAGTTTATCGATTCTAGCGGGAGTTGGCGAGCAGTACTTC
CASSLSILAGVGEQYF
>NA|few|TRBV5-5|TRBJ1-1
TGTGCCAGCAGCTTGGTGGGGGTTCCCAGCCGAACCACTGAAGCTTTCTTT
CASSLVGVPSRTTEAFF
>TRBD2|few|TRBV19|TRBJ2-1
TGTGCCAGTAGTATATCCGGGACTAGCGGGGCCGACCCCCACAATGAGCAGTTCTTC
CASSISGTSGADPHNEQFF
>NA|NA|TRBV28|TRBJ2-7
TGTGCCAGCCCCTTCCGGCCGCAGGGAATCTTTCCCTACGAGCAGTACTTC
CASPFRPQGIFPYEQYF